This TCR beta chain came from a study of regulatory T cells in long-lasting Graves disease. Study-level findings and limits: The researchers studied only peripheral blood, not thyroid tissue. Persistent disease exhibited a predilection for TRBV28, TRBJ1-2 and TRBJ2-5.

The time point here: newly diagnosed GD, antithyroid drugs for less than 3 months. Extracted PBMC RNA gave rise to the TCR library. By American Thyroid Association guidelines, Graves' disease was diagnosed in the cohort. The peripheral blood volume drawn was approximately 9.5 milliliters, and it was collected into EDTA tubes. This clonotype was observed at least ten times. Its specificity is unknown. Assembly of TCR beta libraries relied on iRepertoire HTBI primers together with Arm-PCR of CDR3 regions. One entry per CDR3 protein, called by TCRdb with MiXCR from the multiplex PCR reads. The table includes about 380,000 distinct CDR3 sequences, 15% detected once. This CDR3 spans 15 amino acids. V was cut by 5 bases and J by 0 bases, with 11 bases left in between. Germline V gene sequence: CDR1 DFQATT, CDR2 SNEGSKA (reference sequence).

The TCR originated in a female donor with Graves disease. This chain connects TRBV20-1 to TRBJ2-6; D is unresolved. The sequenced sample was peripheral blood mononuclear cells (PBMCs), obtained at new diagnosis, from a patient treated with antithyroid drugs. The CDR3 region has the DNA TGCAGTGCTTTAGACATGGGCTCTGGGGCCAACGTCCTGACTTTC. This encodes CSALDMGSGANVLTF.